This TCR beta chain appears in the sequencing data of a study of blood T cell repertoires in COVID-19. Study-level background: PBMCs, B-cell-depleted T cells, or T cells were the source of the cDNA or gDNA that made up the material.

Unmatched junction bases numbered 3, after V lost 4 bases and J lost 3 bases. This CDR3 spans 14 amino acids. Germline values: CDR1 GTSNPN, CDR2 SVGIG (reference sequence). The study assigned cohorts using participant-reported clinical history. The authors' processing: Reference gene primer amplification in the assay estimated nucleated cell counts. Sequencing used immunoSEQ multiplex PCR; TCRdb keeps in-frame clones, though not all of them. V, J and clone size are those of that table, while D and trimming were read from the DNA. The table records 150,000 to 200,000 clones, over 70% of them present only once.

This sequence originates from a woman aged 40 to 55 with acute COVID-19. The chain employs TRBV30 and TRBJ2-3; 11 positions match TRBD2. Sequenced input: PBMCs or T cells enriched from blood (not recorded which). DNA of the CDR3: TGTGCCTGGACGGCTAGCGGGAGGACAGATACGCAGTATTTT. This codes for CAWTASGRTDTQYF.